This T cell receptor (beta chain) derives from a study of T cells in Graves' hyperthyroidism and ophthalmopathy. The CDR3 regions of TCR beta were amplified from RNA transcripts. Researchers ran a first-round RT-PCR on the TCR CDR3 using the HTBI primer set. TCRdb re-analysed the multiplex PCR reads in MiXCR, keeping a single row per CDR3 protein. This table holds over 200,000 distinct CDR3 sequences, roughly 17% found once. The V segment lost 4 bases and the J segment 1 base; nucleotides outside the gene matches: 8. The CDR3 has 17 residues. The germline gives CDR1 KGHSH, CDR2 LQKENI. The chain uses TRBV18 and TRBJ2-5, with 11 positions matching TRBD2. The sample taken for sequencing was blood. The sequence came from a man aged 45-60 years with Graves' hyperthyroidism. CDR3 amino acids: CASSRSGRAGPQETQYF. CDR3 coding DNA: TGTGCCAGCTCACGTAGCGGGAGGGCCGGCCCCCAAGAGACCCAGTACTTC.